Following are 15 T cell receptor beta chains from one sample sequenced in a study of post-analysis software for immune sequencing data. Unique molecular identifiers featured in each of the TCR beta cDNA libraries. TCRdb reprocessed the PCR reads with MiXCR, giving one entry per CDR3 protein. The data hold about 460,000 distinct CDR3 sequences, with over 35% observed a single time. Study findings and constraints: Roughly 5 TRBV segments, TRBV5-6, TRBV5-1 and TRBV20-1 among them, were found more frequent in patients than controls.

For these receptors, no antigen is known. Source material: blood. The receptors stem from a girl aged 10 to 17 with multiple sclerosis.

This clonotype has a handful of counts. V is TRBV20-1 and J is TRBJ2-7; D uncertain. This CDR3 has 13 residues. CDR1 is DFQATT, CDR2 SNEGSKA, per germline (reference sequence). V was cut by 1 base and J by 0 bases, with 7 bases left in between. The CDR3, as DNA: TGCAGTGCTAGAGTGGCGAGCTCCTACGAGCAGTACTTC. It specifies CSARVASSYEQYF.

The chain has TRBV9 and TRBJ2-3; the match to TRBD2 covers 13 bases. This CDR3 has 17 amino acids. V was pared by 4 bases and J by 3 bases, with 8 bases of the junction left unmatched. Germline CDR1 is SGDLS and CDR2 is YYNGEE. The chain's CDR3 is CASSPLVTSGRTDTQYF. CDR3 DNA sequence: TGTGCCAGCAGCCCCCTCGTGACTAGCGGGAGGACAGATACGCAGTATTTT.

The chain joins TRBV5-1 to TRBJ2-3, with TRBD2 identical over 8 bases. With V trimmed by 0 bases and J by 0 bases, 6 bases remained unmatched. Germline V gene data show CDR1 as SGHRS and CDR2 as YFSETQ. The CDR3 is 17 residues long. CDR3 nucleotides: TGCGCCAGCAGCTTGGAGGTAGCGGGGATAAGCACAGATACGCAGTATTTT. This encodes CASSLEVAGISTDTQYF.

The CDR3 sequence is CASTRPPTLPDTQYF. CDR3 DNA sequence: TGTGCCAGCACCCGGCCCCCGACCTTGCCAGATACGCAGTATTTT. This chain connects TRBV7-2 to TRBJ2-3; D unclear. Between the trimmed V and J ends, which lost 7 bases and 4 bases, there was a span of 18 bases. This CDR3 comprises 15 residues. Germline lookup yields CDR1 SGHTA and CDR2 FQGNSA.

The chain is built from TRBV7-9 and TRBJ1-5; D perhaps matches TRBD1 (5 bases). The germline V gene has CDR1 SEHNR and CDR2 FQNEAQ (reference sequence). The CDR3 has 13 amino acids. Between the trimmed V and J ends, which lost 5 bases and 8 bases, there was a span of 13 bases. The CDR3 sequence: CASSTRLGEPQHF. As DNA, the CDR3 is TGTGCCAGCAGCACCAGGTTAGGGGAGCCCCAGCATTTT.

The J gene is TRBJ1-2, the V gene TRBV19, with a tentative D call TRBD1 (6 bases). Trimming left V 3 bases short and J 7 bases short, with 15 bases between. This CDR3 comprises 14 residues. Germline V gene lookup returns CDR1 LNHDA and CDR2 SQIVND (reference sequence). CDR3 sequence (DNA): TGTGCCAGTAGTATCGGGCAGGGGAACGGTGGCTACACCTTC. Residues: CASSIGQGNGGYTF.

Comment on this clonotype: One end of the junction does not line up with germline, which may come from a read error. The DNA of the CDR3 is TGTGCCAGCACCTTGGACAGGAATAATGAAAAACTGTTTTTT. It yields the protein CASTLDRNNEKLFF. The chain has TRBV5-5 and TRBJ1-4; TRBD1 matches at 7 bases. Germline V gene data show CDR1 as SGHKS and CDR2 as YYEKEE (reference sequence). This CDR3 region has 14 residues.

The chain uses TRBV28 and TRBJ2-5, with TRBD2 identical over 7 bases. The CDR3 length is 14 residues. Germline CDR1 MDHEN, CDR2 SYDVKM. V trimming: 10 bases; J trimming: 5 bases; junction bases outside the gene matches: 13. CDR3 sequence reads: CAITLGEGGETQYF. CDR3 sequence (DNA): TGTGCCATCACATTAGGGGAGGGCGGTGAGACCCAGTACTTC. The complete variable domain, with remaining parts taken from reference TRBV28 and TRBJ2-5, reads DVKVTQSSRYLVKRTGEKVFLECVQDMDHENMFWYRQDPGLGLRLIYFSYDVKMKEKGDIPEGYSVSREKKERFSLILESASTNQTSMYLCAITLGEGGETQYFGPGTRLLVL.

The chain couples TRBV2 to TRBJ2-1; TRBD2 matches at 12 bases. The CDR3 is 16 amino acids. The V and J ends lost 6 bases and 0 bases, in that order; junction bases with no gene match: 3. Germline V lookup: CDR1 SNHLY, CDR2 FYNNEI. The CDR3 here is CASRTTSGSSYNEQFF. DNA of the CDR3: TGTGCCAGCAGGACGACTAGCGGGAGCTCCTACAATGAGCAGTTCTTC.

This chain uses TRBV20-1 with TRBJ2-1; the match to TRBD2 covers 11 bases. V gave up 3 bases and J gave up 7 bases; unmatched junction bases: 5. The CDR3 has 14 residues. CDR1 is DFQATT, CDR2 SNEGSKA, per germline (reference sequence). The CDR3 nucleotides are TGCAGTGCTAGCAGACTAGCGGGGACTAATGAGCAGTTCTTC. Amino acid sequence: CSASRLAGTNEQFF.

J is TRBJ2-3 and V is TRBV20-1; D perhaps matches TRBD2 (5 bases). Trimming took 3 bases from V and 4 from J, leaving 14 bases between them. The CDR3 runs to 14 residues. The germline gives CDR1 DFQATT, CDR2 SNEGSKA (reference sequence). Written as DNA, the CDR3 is TGCAGTGCTAGCGCGGGCCCGAAGGCAGATACGCAGTATTTT. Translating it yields CSASAGPKADTQYF.

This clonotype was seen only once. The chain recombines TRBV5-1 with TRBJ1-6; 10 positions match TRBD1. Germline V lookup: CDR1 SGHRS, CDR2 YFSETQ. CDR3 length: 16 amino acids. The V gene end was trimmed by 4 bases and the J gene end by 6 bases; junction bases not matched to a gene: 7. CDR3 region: CASSGDRGLANSPLHF. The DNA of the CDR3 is TGCGCCAGCAGCGGTGACAGGGGGCTCGCTAATTCACCCCTCCACTTT. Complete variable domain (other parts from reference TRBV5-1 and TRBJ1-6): KAGVTQTPRYLIKTRGQQVTLSCSPISGHRSVSWYQQTPGQGLQFLFEYFSETQRNKGNFPGRFSGRQFSNSRSEMNVSTLELGDSALYLCASSGDRGLANSPLHFGNGTRLTVT.

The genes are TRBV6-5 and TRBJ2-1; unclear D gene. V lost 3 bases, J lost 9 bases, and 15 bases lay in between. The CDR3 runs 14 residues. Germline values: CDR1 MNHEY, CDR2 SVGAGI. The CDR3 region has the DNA TGTGCCAGCAGTTATAGGATCCCAGGCTTTGAGCAGTTCTTC. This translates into CASSYRIPGFEQFF.

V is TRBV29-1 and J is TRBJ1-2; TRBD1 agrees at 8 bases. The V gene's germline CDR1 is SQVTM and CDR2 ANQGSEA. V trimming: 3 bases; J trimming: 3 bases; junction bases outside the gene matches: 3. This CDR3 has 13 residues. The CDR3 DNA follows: TGCAGCGTTGACCAGGGGGCTTACTATGGCTACACCTTC. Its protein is CSVDQGAYYGYTF.

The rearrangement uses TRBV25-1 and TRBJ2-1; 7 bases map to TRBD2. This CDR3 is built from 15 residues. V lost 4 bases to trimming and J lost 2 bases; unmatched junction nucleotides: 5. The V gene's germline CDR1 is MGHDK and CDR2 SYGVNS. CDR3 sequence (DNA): TGTGCCAGCAGTGGAGTAGCGGGTCCCTACAATGAGCAGTTCTTC. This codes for CASSGVAGPYNEQFF.